This TCR beta chain is from a study of T cells after yellow fever vaccination. Study background: Preparation of the low-cell-number fractions used SMART-Seq v4 Ultra Low Input. General observations from the study: Post-booster reappearance was seen for most primary-vaccination clones (roughly 96% CD4, about 88% CD8).

UMIs and a universal primer site were added when TCR cDNA was made by 5'RACE template switching. TCRdb re-analysed the 5' RACE reads in MiXCR, keeping a single row per CDR3 protein. Among 450,000 to 650,000 distinct CDR3 sequences listed, roughly 14% were seen once. This CDR3 spans 15 amino acids. V was trimmed by 0 bases and J by 9 bases, leaving 16 bases between them. The germline V gene encodes CDR1 SGHRS and CDR2 YFSETQ. A word on this clonotype: Its specificity is not known.

This receptor was obtained from a young man who received the YFV17D yellow fever vaccine. The J gene is TRBJ2-4, the V gene TRBV5-1; maybe TRBD1 (7 bases). The sample was PBMCs, taken on the day of the yellow fever booster vaccination. Here the CDR3 DNA reads TGCGCCAGCAGCTTGGGCCACCGACAGGGAGGCATTCAGTACTTC. The encoded protein is CASSLGHRQGGIQYF.